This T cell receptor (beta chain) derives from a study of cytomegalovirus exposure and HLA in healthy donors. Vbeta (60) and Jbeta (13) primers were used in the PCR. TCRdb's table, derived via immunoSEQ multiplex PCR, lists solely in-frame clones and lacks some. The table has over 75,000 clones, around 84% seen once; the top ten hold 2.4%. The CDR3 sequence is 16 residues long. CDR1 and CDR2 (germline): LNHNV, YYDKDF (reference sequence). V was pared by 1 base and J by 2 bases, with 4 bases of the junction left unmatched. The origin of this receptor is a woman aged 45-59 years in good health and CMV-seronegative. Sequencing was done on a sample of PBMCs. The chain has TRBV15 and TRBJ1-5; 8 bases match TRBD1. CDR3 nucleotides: TGTGCCACCAGCAGAGTCCAGGGGGCAGGCAATCAGCCCCAGCATTTT. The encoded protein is CATSRVQGAGNQPQHF.